Presented here are 14 T cell receptor beta chains from one specimen sequenced in a study of OX40 agonist ivuxolimab in advanced cancers. TCRdb's table, derived via immunoSEQ multiplex PCR, lists solely in-frame clones and lacks some. In the table there are 35,000 to 40,000 clones, 80% to 85% of which are singletons. The source was CD4+ or CD8+ T cells sorted from blood, collected in a trial of the OX40 agonist ivuxolimab. The receptors were gathered from an adult with an advanced solid tumor such as melanoma, head and neck, liver or kidney cancer.

The chain has TRBV7-9 and TRBJ1-5, with D perhaps TRBD1 (5 bases). The germline V and J ends were trimmed by 6 bases and 2 bases, with 20 bases remaining between them. In germline, CDR1 is SEHNR, CDR2 FQNEAQ (reference sequence). The CDR3 totals 17 residues. The CDR3 loop is CASSPGKVGTGNQPQHF. CDR3 sequence (DNA): TGTGCCAGCAGTCCGGGAAAAGTAGGGACTGGCAATCAGCCCCAGCATTTT.

The chain is built from TRBV10-3 and TRBJ1-3; D not resolved. Germline values: CDR1 ENHRY, CDR2 SYGVKD. The CDR3 covers 14 residues. Trimming left V 2 bases short and J 0 bases short, with 5 bases between. For the CDR3, the DNA is TGTGCCATCAGTGAGGCAGGCTCTGGAAACACCATATATTTT. Its translation is CAISEAGSGNTIYF.

The chain links TRBV6-1 to TRBJ1-2, with 7 bases fitting TRBD1. This CDR3 spans 12 amino acids. The J segment lost 5 bases and the V segment lost 6 bases, leaving 3 bases of the junction unmatched. In germline, CDR1 is MNHNS, CDR2 SASEGT. In DNA form, the CDR3 reads TGTGCCAGCAGCCGGACAGGTTATGGCTACACCTTC. It encodes CASSRTGYGYTF.

J is TRBJ1-2 and V is TRBV2; D is uncertain. The length of the CDR3 is 13 residues. Trimming took 7 bases from V and 5 from J, leaving 14 bases between them. Germline V gene lookup returns CDR1 SNHLY and CDR2 FYNNEI. For the CDR3, the DNA is TGTGCCAGCAAGCCATTCGGGGAGTATGGCTACACCTTC. It translates to CASKPFGEYGYTF.

This clone was picked up a small number of times. The rearrangement links TRBV2 to TRBJ1-1, with D perhaps matching TRBD1 (5 bases). Germline V CDR1 and CDR2: SNHLY, FYNNEI. The CDR3 runs to 13 residues. Trimming shortened V by 3 bases and J by 5 bases, and 10 bases separated the two germline ends. CDR3 sequence: CASSDDSATEAFF. The CDR3 DNA reads TGTGCCAGCAGTGATGACAGTGCGACTGAAGCTTTCTTT.

The V and J genes are TRBV7-3 and TRBJ1-4, with D hard to call. Trimming took 9 bases from V and 0 from J, leaving 14 bases between them. Looked up from germline, CDR1 is SGHTA and CDR2 is FQGTGA. The CDR3 runs 15 residues. The CDR3 nucleotides read TGTGCCAGACTTCCTCCACGGGCAACTAATGAAAAACTGTTTTTT. As protein: CARLPPRATNEKLFF.

The V call is TRBV7-7, the J call TRBJ2-7; D call uncertain. The CDR3 sequence is 13 residues long. V gave up 5 bases and J gave up 6 bases, with 14 bases separating them. Germline values: CDR1 SSHAT, CDR2 FNYEAQ (reference sequence). CDR3 residues: CASSREVTGEQYF. DNA for the CDR3: TGTGCCAGCAGCAGAGAGGTCACTGGCGAGCAGTACTTC.

The genes are TRBV11-2 and TRBJ1-3; possibly TRBD1 for D (6 bases). The CDR3 is made up of 18 amino acids. V was trimmed by 1 base and J by 0 bases, leaving 16 bases between them. Germline lookup yields CDR1 SGHAT and CDR2 FQNNGV. The CDR3 loop reads CASSLGYQGMGSGNTIYF. As DNA, the CDR3 is TGTGCCAGCAGCTTAGGGTATCAGGGGATGGGCTCTGGAAACACCATATATTTT.

The chain recombines TRBV30 with TRBJ2-1; 9 bases match TRBD2. The CDR3 runs to 18 residues. Germline CDR1 and CDR2: GTSNPN and SVGIG (reference sequence). V shed 7 bases, J shed 6 bases, and the junction held 22 bases outside the gene matches. The CDR3 loop reads CASEFSGLAGKRGNEQFF. The CDR3 nucleotides read TGTGCCTCCGAATTTTCGGGGCTAGCGGGAAAAAGGGGCAATGAGCAGTTCTTC.

The rearrangement links TRBV12-2 to TRBJ1-1; the tabulated D call, TRBD1, remains unverified against the DNA. TRBV12-2 is given as a pseudogene. The CDR3 sequence is 15 residues long. Here the CDR3 reads CASRLARQGRTEAFF. CDR3 bases: TGTGCAAGTCGCTTAGCGAGACAGGGAAGGACTGAAGCTTTCTTT.

J is TRBJ1-1 and V is TRBV4-1; 8 bases are a match to TRBD1. CDR1 and CDR2 from the germline V gene are MGHRA and YSYEKL. The CDR3 covers 15 residues. With 8 bases clipped from V and 10 bases from J, the junction kept 18 bases outside the gene matches. The CDR3, as DNA: TGCGCCAGCTCTCCCCGCCAGGACAGGGAAAGTAGAGCTTTCTTT. Translating gives CASSPRQDRESRAFF.

This clone was counted between two and nine times. The rearrangement uses TRBV28 and TRBJ1-5; D may be TRBD1 (6 bases). Germline V CDR1 and CDR2: MDHEN, SYDVKM. V gave up 5 bases and J gave up 4 bases, with 18 bases separating them. CDR3 length: 16 residues. CDR3 DNA sequence: TGTGCCAGCAGTCGCAGGGGAGGGGAAAAAAATCAGCCCCAGCATTTT. Encoded protein: CASSRRGGEKNQPQHF. The full variable domain, its missing parts supplied by reference TRBV28 and TRBJ1-5, is DVKVTQSSRYLVKRTGEKVFLECVQDMDHENMFWYRQDPGLGLRLIYFSYDVKMKEKGDIPEGYSVSREKKERFSLILESASTNQTSMYLCASSRRGGEKNQPQHFGDGTRLSIL.

V gene TRBV28 combines with J gene TRBJ2-3; the D is unclear. V dropped 5 bases and J dropped 2 bases, with 8 bases sitting between them. The germline CDR1 and CDR2 sequences are MDHEN and SYDVKM. The CDR3 runs to 13 residues. The CDR3 DNA sequence: TGTGCCAGCAGTCCAGGACCCACAGATACGCAGTATTTT. Its protein is CASSPGPTDTQYF.

V usage is TRBV30 and J usage is TRBJ1-3; unclear D gene. Germline V gives CDR1 GTSNPN, CDR2 SVGIG (reference sequence). The CDR3 is 13 amino acids. V was cut by 4 bases and J by 0 bases, with 7 bases left in between. Written as DNA, the CDR3 is TGTGCCTGGAACGGCGGCTCTGGAAACACCATATATTTT. Translating gives CAWNGGSGNTIYF.